Listed below are T cell receptor beta chains from one sample, sequenced in a study of blood T cell repertoires in COVID-19. Sequencing was performed with immunoSEQ multiplex PCR; in TCRdb, only in-frame clones are kept and a portion is missing. The repertoire has 300,000 or so clones, around 86% of them found once; the top ten carry roughly 4%. The source material was PBMCs or T cells enriched from blood (not recorded which). Receptors originate from a woman between 40 and 55 years old with acute COVID-19. CDR3s include the opening cysteine and the closing phenylalanine or tryptophan. D genes are given only for firm matches. Expanded clones are given a class, and other clones once, few, many or no size at all.

.	TRBJ2-1	.	TRBV28	CASKRQRQVYHNEQFF	TGTGCCAGCAAAAGACAGCGACAAGTTTATCACAATGAGCAGTTCTTC
.	TRBJ1-2	.	TRBV7-8	CASSLVAGAGGYTF	TGTGCCAGCAGCTTAGTGGCAGGGGCCGGCGGCTACACCTTC
.	TRBJ1-2	.	TRBV6-2/TRBV6-3	CASSPPRQSYGYTF	TGTGCCAGCAGCCCACCCAGGCAGTCCTATGGCTACACCTTC
.	TRBJ1-3	.	TRBV11-2	CASSSPETGFSGNTIYF	TGTGCCAGCAGCTCCCCCGAGACAGGCTTTTCTGGAAACACCATATATTTT
.	TRBJ1-1	TRBD1	TRBV7-9	CASSSTGLMAFF	TGTGCCAGCAGCTCGACAGGGCTCATGGCTTTCTTT
.	TRBJ1-1	.	TRBV29-1	CSVRPGGVNTEAFF	TGCAGCGTGAGGCCGGGAGGGGTGAACACTGAAGCTTTCTTT
.	TRBJ2-2	.	TRBV5-4	CASSLGTPRTGELFF	TGTGCCAGCAGCTTGGGCACCCCACGGACCGGGGAGCTGTTTTTT
.	TRBJ2-1	TRBD2	TRBV11-2	CASSFFASGKNEQFF	TGTGCCAGCAGCTTTTTCGCTAGCGGGAAGAATGAGCAGTTCTTC
.	TRBJ1-5	.	TRBV6-2/TRBV6-3	CASSLFGSNQPQHF	TGTGCCAGCAGTTTGTTCGGGAGCAATCAGCCCCAGCATTTT
few	TRBJ2-2	TRBD2	TRBV27	CASRGLAPNTGELFF	TGTGCCAGCAGGGGACTAGCGCCGAACACCGGGGAGCTGTTTTTT
.	TRBJ2-7	TRBD1	TRBV27	CASSILGQGFYEQYF	TGTGCCAGCAGCATCTTGGGACAGGGGTTCTACGAGCAGTACTTC
.	TRBJ2-7	.	TRBV6-5	CASSYSPGYYEQYF	TGTGCCAGCAGTTACTCACCGGGTTACTACGAGCAGTACTTC
.	TRBJ2-7	TRBD2	TRBV20-1	CSASLTSGGAGEQYF	TGCAGTGCTAGTCTGACTAGCGGGGGGGCCGGCGAGCAGTACTTC
.	TRBJ2-1	.	TRBV6-6	CASTIIEPPGQFF	TGTGCCAGCACCATAATAGAGCCCCCGGGGCAGTTCTTC
.	TRBJ2-2	.	TRBV5-1	CASSCSGSRGAVF	TGCGCCAGCAGCTGCTCGGGCTCGCGGGGAGCTGTTTTT
.	TRBJ2-1	.	TRBV4-3	CASSQDSGKYNEQFF	TGCGCCAGCAGCCAAGATTCGGGAAAATACAATGAGCAGTTCTTC
.	TRBJ1-2	.	TRBV2	CASRATGTPTNYGYTF	TGTGCCAGCAGAGCTACCGGGACACCAACTAACTATGGCTACACCTTC
.	TRBJ1-2	.	TRBV28	CASNYRGGRYTF	TGTGCCAGCAACTATCGTGGGGGCCGGTACACCTTC
.	TRBJ1-3	.	TRBV6-1	CASSEVAGITSGNTIYF	TGTGCCAGCAGTGAAGTTGCCGGGATCACCTCTGGAAACACCATATATTTT
.	TRBJ2-1	.	TRBV5-4	CASSPSWPSSYNEQFF	TGTGCCAGCAGCCCTTCCTGGCCCTCCTCCTACAATGAGCAGTTCTTC
.	TRBJ2-7	TRBD1	TRBV6-2/TRBV6-3	CASSPGQGLVYEQYF	TGTGCCAGCAGCCCGGGACAGGGGTTGGTCTACGAGCAGTACTTC
medium-sized	TRBJ2-1	TRBD1	TRBV24-1	CATSDSRDRGQFF	TGTGCCACCAGTGACTCGCGGGACAGGGGGCAGTTCTTC
.	TRBJ1-5	.	TRBV28	CASSLWGLNNQPQHF	TGTGCCAGCAGTTTATGGGGGCTTAACAATCAGCCCCAGCATTTT
.	TRBJ2-7	TRBD2	TRBV6-1	CASSDNYSAALAGGNEQYF	TGTGCCAGCAGTGATAATTACAGTGCCGCCCTAGCGGGAGGTAACGAGCAGTACTTC
.	TRBJ1-3	.	TRBV9	CASSVEGGNTIYF	TGTGCCAGCAGCGTAGAGGGGGGAAACACCATATATTTT